This note documents a single T cell receptor (beta chain) sequence. Which antigen it targets is not known. Base qualities are not recorded, but no much larger clone differs from it by a single base. The immunoSEQ Assay, a bias-controlled multiplex PCR, was used to amplify TCRbeta CDR3 regions from genomic DNA. In the original analysis: Within the assay, amplification of reference gene primers was used to estimate how many nucleated cells each sample contained. To quantify the absolute abundance of each unique TCRbeta CDR3 rearrangement, sequence reads were collapsed and filtered. For each sample, productive Simpson clonality was calculated as the square root of Simpson's diversity index over productive rearrangements. TCRdb carries this immuneACCESS record with in-frame sequences only. Its versions omit some clonotypes, under half of them owing to an unresolved V gene in the studies checked, with the rest unexplained. The V and J calls and clone size come from that table; D and trimming were worked out from the DNA. The sample yields 50,000 to 60,000 clones; around nine tenths were counted once. About 8.5% of the sample is taken by the ten largest.

This sample is drawn from a study of blood T cell repertoires in COVID-19 (dated by TCRdb to the early 2020s). Regarding the study in general: Samples covering the acute and convalescent phases of COVID-19 were provided by collaborators in the United States, Italy and Spain. The prospective study material was composed of cDNA or gDNA derived from T cells, B-cell-depleted T cells, or PBMCs. Subjects who had been exposed to COVID-19, were actively infected with it, or had recovered from it provided the deeply sampled blood TCRbeta repertoires that made up the dataset. The repertoires were made available in a free public database intended to serve as a resource for research on the immune response to SARS-CoV-2. The samples were drawn from two sources: the first 160 participants of the ongoing ImmuneRACE study, and about 1,300 subjects contributed by 6 global collaborators. Nearly every sample came with metadata listing a de-identified subject ID, COVID-19 status, age in years and sex. HLA class I and class II types, where available, came from metadata supplied by the sample provider rather than from assay-based typing. The full study reports these points: Clinical and demographic metadata were provided uncurated, with the amount varying by source and participant.

Each collaborating institution followed its own protocols to collect whole blood in K2EDTA tubes. For TCRbeta analysis, collaborators shipped samples as frozen whole blood, isolated PBMCs, or DNA extracted from either of those sample types. The CDR3 contains 15 residues, cysteine and phenylalanine counted. CDR3 DNA is the only sequence kept; it has 45 bases, read in frame from the first base. CDR1 and CDR2, looked up from the germline V gene, are SNHLY and FYNNEI. The V and J ends are trimmed by 6 bases and 0 bases, leaving 13 bases between them. The sequencing input was peripheral blood. The TCR sequence derives from a man aged 60 to 69 with active COVID-19. The rearrangement joined TRBV2 to TRBJ2-3; TRBD1 is a possible D gene, resting on 6 matching bases. The nucleotide sequence reads as follows: TGTGCCAGCAGGTCCCAGGGGATGAGCACAGATACGCAGTATTTT. It codes for CASRSQGMSTDTQYF.